The table lists the clone carrying this TCR beta chain with many counts. HTBI primers from iRepertoire and Arm-PCR of CDR3 regions yielded the TCR beta libraries. TCRdb called the multiplex PCR reads again in MiXCR, with one record for every CDR3 protein. This table has approximately 470,000 distinct CDR3 sequences, 20% appearing once. Sample time point: persistent/refractory GD, antithyroid drugs over 5 years with positive TRAb. Making the TCR library involved RNA that had been extracted from PBMCs. This specimen comes from a study of regulatory T cells in long-lasting Graves disease. Germline CDR1 SGHAT, CDR2 FQNNGV. This CDR3 contains 13 residues. Trimming shortened V by 4 bases and J by 1 base, and 7 bases separated the two germline ends.

Sequenced material: peripheral blood mononuclear cells (PBMCs), taken when the disease was refractory, from a patient treated with antithyroid drugs. This receptor was taken from a female donor with Graves disease. The chain recombines TRBV11-2 with TRBJ1-1; D unresolved. The CDR3 region is CASSSGSNTEAFF. The DNA of the CDR3 is TGTGCCAGCAGCTCTGGATCGAACACTGAAGCTTTCTTT.